Each of the 13 T cell receptor beta chains below was sequenced from the same sample in a study of cytomegalovirus exposure and HLA in healthy donors. PCR was performed using 60 Vbeta and 13 Jbeta primers. Generated by immunoSEQ multiplex PCR, the TCRdb table keeps only in-frame clones and is missing some. The sample has 90,000 to 130,000 clones, around three quarters seen once; the top ten hold approximately 4.4%. Source material: PBMCs. The source of these receptors is a man aged 25 to 45 in good health and CMV-seropositive.

The CDR3 is CASSPTTLAKNIQYF. CDR3 DNA sequence: TGTGCCAGCAGCCCAACAACCCTAGCCAAAAACATTCAGTACTTC. The chain uses TRBV28 and TRBJ2-4; D is unresolved. The CDR3 consists of 15 residues. Germline V gene sequence: CDR1 MDHEN, CDR2 SYDVKM. Between the trimmed V and J ends, which lost 6 bases and 0 bases, there was a span of 12 bases. Variable domain in full (rest from reference TRBV28 and TRBJ2-4): DVKVTQSSRYLVKRTGEKVFLECVQDMDHENMFWYRQDPGLGLRLIYFSYDVKMKEKGDIPEGYSVSREKKERFSLILESASTNQTSMYLCASSPTTLAKNIQYFGAGTRLSVL.

The chain employs TRBV29-1 and TRBJ2-3; D call uncertain. V gave up 0 bases and J gave up 9 bases, with 10 bases separating them. Germline CDR1 is SQVTM and CDR2 is ANQGSEA. The CDR3 is 12 amino acids. The CDR3 coding sequence is TGCAGCGTTGAAGATCGTACCGGGACGCAGTATTTT. Translation: CSVEDRTGTQYF.

This clone has a handful of counts. The CDR3 spells CASSRQVNTEAFF. The DNA for the CDR3 is TGTGCCAGCAGTAGACAGGTGAACACTGAAGCTTTCTTT. This rearrangement joins TRBV14 to TRBJ1-1, with a weak D call TRBD1 (6 bases). Trimming shortened V by 6 bases and J by 0 bases, and 8 bases separated the two germline ends. The CDR3 is made up of 13 amino acids. CDR1 and CDR2 (germline): SGHDN, FVKESK. The full variable domain, completed using reference TRBV14 and TRBJ1-1, is EAGVTQFPSHSVIEKGQTVTLRCDPISGHDNLYWYRRVMGKEIKFLLHFVKESKQDESGMPNNRFLAERTGGTYSTLKVQPAELEDSGVYFCASSRQVNTEAFFGQGTRLTVV.

Only a few counts were recorded for this clone. The chain joins TRBV5-1 to TRBJ1-1, with 9 bases fitting TRBD1. Germline trimming cut 4 bases from V and 4 bases from J; bases unmatched to any gene: 5. CDR1 and CDR2 from the germline V gene are SGHRS and YFSETQ. The CDR3 sequence is 14 residues long. The CDR3 protein is CASSPDRGTTEAFF. The CDR3 coding sequence is TGCGCCAGCAGCCCTGACAGGGGGACCACTGAAGCTTTCTTT.

This clone has a handful of counts. The V and J genes are TRBV7-2 and TRBJ1-1; possibly TRBD1 for D (5 bases). Per germline, CDR1 SGHTA and CDR2 FQGNSA. This CDR3 region has 14 residues. V lost 4 bases and J 5 bases, leaving 14 bases between the germline ends. This CDR3 is CASSSWGVGTEAFF. CDR3 bases: TGTGCCAGCAGCTCGTGGGGGGTTGGAACTGAAGCTTTCTTT.

This chain uses TRBV4-3 with TRBJ2-1, with D unresolved. Germline V gene lookup returns CDR1 LGHNA and CDR2 YSLEER. This CDR3 has 13 residues. Trimming took 0 bases from V and 7 from J, leaving 7 bases between them. This chain's CDR3 is CASSQDGRNEQFF. CDR3 bases: TGCGCCAGCAGCCAAGATGGGCGAAATGAGCAGTTCTTC.

The chain uses TRBV7-3 and TRBJ2-3; no clear D gene. V was shortened by 4 bases and J by 4 bases, with 12 bases between the two germline ends. CDR1 is SGHTA, CDR2 FQGTGA, per germline. The CDR3 sequence is 14 residues long. CDR3 nucleotides: TGTGCCAGCAGCTCCCGTCCCGGGTCAGATACGCAGTATTTT. Translated, it gives CASSSRPGSDTQYF.

The J gene is TRBJ2-1, the V gene TRBV5-1, with 9 bases lining up with TRBD1. V dropped 4 bases and J dropped 7; count of bases not matched to a gene: 6. This CDR3 has 14 amino acids. The germline V gene encodes CDR1 SGHRS and CDR2 YFSETQ. CDR3 DNA: TGCGCCAGCAGCCGGGGGACAGGGCATAATGAGCAGTTCTTC. As protein: CASSRGTGHNEQFF. The complete variable domain, with remaining parts taken from reference TRBV5-1 and TRBJ2-1, reads KAGVTQTPRYLIKTRGQQVTLSCSPISGHRSVSWYQQTPGQGLQFLFEYFSETQRNKGNFPGRFSGRQFSNSRSEMNVSTLELGDSALYLCASSRGTGHNEQFFGPGTRLTVL.

This chain connects TRBV5-6 to TRBJ2-1, with D possibly matching TRBD2 (6 bases). The CDR3 covers 15 residues. Germline lookup yields CDR1 SGHDT and CDR2 YYEEEE. V lost 4 bases and J 5 bases, leaving 16 bases between the germline ends. The CDR3 is CASSLGGGHNNEQFF. Written as DNA, the CDR3 is TGTGCCAGCAGCCTGGGTGGAGGGCATAACAATGAGCAGTTCTTC.

The J gene is TRBJ2-7, the V gene TRBV19; a possible D gene is TRBD1 (5 bases). The germline V gene encodes CDR1 LNHDA and CDR2 SQIVND (reference sequence). There are 13 residues in the CDR3. The V gene lost 5 bases and the J gene lost 2 bases, with 10 bases spanning the gap. DNA for the CDR3: TGTGCCAGTAGTCGGCCAGGGCCCTACGAGCAGTACTTC. It yields the protein CASSRPGPYEQYF. The full variable domain, its missing parts supplied by reference TRBV19 and TRBJ2-7, is DGGITQSPKYLFRKEGQNVTLSCEQNLNHDAMYWYRQDPGQGLRLIYYSQIVNDFQKGDIAEGYSVSREKKESFPLTVTSAQKNPTAFYLCASSRPGPYEQYFGPGTRLTVT.

The V call is TRBV18, the J call TRBJ2-5, with D perhaps matching TRBD2 (5 bases). This CDR3 has 16 amino acids. V shed 1 base and J shed 0 bases, with 12 bases lying between them. CDR1 KGHSH and CDR2 LQKENI come from the germline V gene. CDR3 bases: TGTGCCAGCTCACCACGAGAGTTCGGGAACCAAGAGACCCAGTACTTC. Encoded protein: CASSPREFGNQETQYF.

V usage is TRBV2 and J usage is TRBJ2-3, with TRBD1 matching 8 bases. There are 15 residues in the CDR3. Germline V gene data show CDR1 as SNHLY and CDR2 as FYNNEI. V shed 5 bases and J 8 bases; nucleotides not matched to a gene: 12. The CDR3 DNA sequence: TGTGCCAGCAGTCCACAGGGGGGTTTTGGTGGTACGCAGTATTTT. Translated, it gives CASSPQGGFGGTQYF.

This clone has more than one count but fewer than ten. This chain uses TRBV19 with TRBJ1-5; 7 bases are shared with TRBD1. CDR3 length: 15 residues. V lost 5 bases to trimming and J lost 0 bases; unmatched junction nucleotides: 4. Germline-derived CDR1 and CDR2 are LNHDA and SQIVND (reference sequence). The CDR3 region is CASSVQGYSNQPQHF. The CDR3 bases are TGTGCCAGTAGTGTACAGGGGTATAGCAATCAGCCCCAGCATTTT. The variable domain in full, completed from reference TRBV19 and TRBJ1-5, reads DGGITQSPKYLFRKEGQNVTLSCEQNLNHDAMYWYRQDPGQGLRLIYYSQIVNDFQKGDIAEGYSVSREKKESFPLTVTSAQKNPTAFYLCASSVQGYSNQPQHFGDGTRLSIL.